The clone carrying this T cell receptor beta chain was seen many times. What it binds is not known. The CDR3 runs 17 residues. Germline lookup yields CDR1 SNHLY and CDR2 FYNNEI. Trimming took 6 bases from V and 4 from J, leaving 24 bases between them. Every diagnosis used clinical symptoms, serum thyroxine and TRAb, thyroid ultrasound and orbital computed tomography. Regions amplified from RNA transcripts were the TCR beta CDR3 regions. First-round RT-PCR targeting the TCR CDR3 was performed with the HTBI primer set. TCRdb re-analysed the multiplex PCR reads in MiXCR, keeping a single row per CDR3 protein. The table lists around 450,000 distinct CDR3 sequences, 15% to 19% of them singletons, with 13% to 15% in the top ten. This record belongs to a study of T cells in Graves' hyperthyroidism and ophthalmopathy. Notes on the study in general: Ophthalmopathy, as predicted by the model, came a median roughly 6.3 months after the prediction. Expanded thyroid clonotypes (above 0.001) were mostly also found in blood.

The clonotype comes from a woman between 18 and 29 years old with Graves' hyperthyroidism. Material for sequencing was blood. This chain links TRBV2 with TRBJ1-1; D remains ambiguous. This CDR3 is CASSEPRTRLRTTEAFF. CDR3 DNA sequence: TGTGCCAGCAGCGAACCCCGGACCAGGTTGCGAACCACTGAAGCTTTCTTT. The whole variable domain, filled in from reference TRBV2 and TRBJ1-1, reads EPEVTQTPSHQVTQMGQEVILRCVPISNHLYFYWYRQILGQKVEFLVSFYNNEISEKSEIFDDQFSVERPDGSNFTLKIRSTKLEDSAMYFCASSEPRTRLRTTEAFFGQGTRLTVV.